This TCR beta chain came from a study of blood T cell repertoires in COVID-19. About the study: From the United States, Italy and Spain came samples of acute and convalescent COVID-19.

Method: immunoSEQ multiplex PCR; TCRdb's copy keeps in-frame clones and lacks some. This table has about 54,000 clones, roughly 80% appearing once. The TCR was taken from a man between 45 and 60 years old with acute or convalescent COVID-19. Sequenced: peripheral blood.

CDR3 residues: CASSQFPGQGRYGYTF. As DNA, the CDR3 is TGTGCCAGCAGCCAATTTCCGGGACAGGGGAGATATGGCTACACCTTC. This chain connects TRBV3-1 (or the pseudogene TRBV3-2) to TRBJ1-2; 10 bases are a match to TRBD1. The CDR3 runs 16 residues. Germline loops: CDR1 LGHDT, CDR2 YNNKEL (reference sequence). The trim removed 2 bases at V and 5 bases at J, leaving 8 bases unmatched.